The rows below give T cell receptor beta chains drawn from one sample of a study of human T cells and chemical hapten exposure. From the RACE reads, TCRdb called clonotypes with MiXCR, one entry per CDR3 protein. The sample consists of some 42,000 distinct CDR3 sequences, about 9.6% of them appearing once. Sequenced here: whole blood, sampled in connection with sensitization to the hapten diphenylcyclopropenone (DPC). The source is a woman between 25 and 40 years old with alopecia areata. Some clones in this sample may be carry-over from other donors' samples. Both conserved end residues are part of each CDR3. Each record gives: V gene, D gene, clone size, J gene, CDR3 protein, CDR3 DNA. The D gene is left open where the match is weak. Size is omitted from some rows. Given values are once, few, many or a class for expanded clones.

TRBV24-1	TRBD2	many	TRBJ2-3	CATSESGVGDTQYF	TGTGCCACCAGTGAGAGCGGGGTGGGAGATACGCAGTATTTT
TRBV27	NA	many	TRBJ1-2	CASSGPGGASYTF	TGTGCCAGCAGTGGCCCGGGAGGCGCAAGCTACACCTTC
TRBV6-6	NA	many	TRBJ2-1	CASSLLGANEQFF	TGTGCCAGCAGCCTTCTGGGGGCGAATGAGCAGTTCTTC
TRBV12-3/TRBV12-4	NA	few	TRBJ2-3	CASSAGTPGADTQYF	TGTGCCAGCAGCGCCGGGACCCCCGGCGCAGATACGCAGTATTTT
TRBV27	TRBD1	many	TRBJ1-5	CASSLKGQGYVGNQPQHF	TGTGCCAGCAGTTTAAAGGGACAGGGGTATGTTGGCAATCAGCCCCAGCATTTT
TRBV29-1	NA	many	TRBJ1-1	CSVDLRGLNTEAFF	TGCAGCGTTGATCTTAGGGGACTGAACACTGAAGCTTTCTTT
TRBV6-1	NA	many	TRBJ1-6	CASSEEPIRNSPLHF	TGTGCCAGCAGTGAAGAGCCAATTCGGAATTCACCCCTCCACTTT
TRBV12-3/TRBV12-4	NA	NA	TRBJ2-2	CASRMTENTGELFF	TGTGCCAGCAGGATGACAGAGAACACCGGGGAGCTGTTTTTT
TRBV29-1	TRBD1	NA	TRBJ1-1	CSGGTGAEGAFF	TGCAGCGGTGGGACAGGGGCGGAGGGAGCTTTCTTT
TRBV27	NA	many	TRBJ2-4	CASSPSTYLAKNIQYF	TGTGCCAGCAGTCCCTCGACCTATTTAGCCAAAAACATTCAGTACTTC
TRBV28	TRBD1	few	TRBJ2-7	CASRETGGVYEQYF	TGTGCCAGCAGGGAGACAGGGGGGGTCTACGAGCAGTACTTC
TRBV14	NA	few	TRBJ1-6	CASSRTGFGNSPLHF	TGTGCCAGCAGCCGCACAGGGTTTGGTAATTCACCCCTCCACTTT
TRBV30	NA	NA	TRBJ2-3	CAWIQGLSTDTQYF	TGTGCCTGGATTCAGGGGTTGTCCACAGATACGCAGTATTTT
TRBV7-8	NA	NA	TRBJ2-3	CASSFIGGASTDTQYF	TGTGCCAGCAGCTTTATAGGGGGGGCTAGCACAGATACGCAGTATTTT
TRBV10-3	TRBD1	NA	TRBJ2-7	CAISPGQGAYEQYF	TGTGCCATCAGTCCGGGACAGGGTGCCTACGAGCAGTACTTC
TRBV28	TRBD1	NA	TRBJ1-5	CASSPLPGGSGNQPQHF	TGTGCCAGCAGTCCCCTCCCAGGGGGATCTGGCAATCAGCCCCAGCATTTT
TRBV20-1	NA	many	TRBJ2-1	CSARAPREVNEQFF	TGCAGTGCTAGAGCTCCAAGGGAGGTCAATGAGCAGTTCTTC
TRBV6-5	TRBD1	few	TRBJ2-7	CASSYQTGGTSYEQYF	TGTGCCAGCAGTTACCAGACAGGGGGAACCTCCTACGAGCAGTACTTC
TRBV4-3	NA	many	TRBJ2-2	CASSQEFGVNTGELFF	TGCGCCAGCAGCCAAGAATTCGGGGTGAACACCGGGGAGCTGTTTTTT
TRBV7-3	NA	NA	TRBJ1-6	CASSFQRASPLHF	TGTGCCAGCAGCTTCCAGAGAGCTTCACCCCTCCACTTT
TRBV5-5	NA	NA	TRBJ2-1	CASSRQPYNEQFF	TGTGCCAGCAGCCGCCAGCCCTACAATGAGCAGTTCTTC
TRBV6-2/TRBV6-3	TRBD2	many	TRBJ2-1	CASSYGASGGYEQFF	TGTGCCAGCAGTTACGGGGCTAGCGGGGGTTATGAGCAGTTCTTC
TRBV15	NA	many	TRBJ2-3	CATSSPFGGTDTQYF	TGTGCCACCAGCAGCCCCTTCGGTGGCACAGATACGCAGTATTTT
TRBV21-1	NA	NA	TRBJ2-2	CASSPTGELFF	TGTGCCAGCAGCCCCACCGGGGAGCTGTTTTTT
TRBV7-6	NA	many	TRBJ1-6	CASSLAGNSPLHF	TGTGCCAGCAGCTTAGCAGGGAATTCACCCCTCCACTTT
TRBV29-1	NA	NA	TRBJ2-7	CSVDAGAKNEQYF	TGCAGCGTTGACGCGGGGGCGAAAAACGAGCAGTACTTC
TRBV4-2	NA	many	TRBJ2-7	CASSQPGANSYEQYF	TGTGCCAGCAGCCAACCAGGGGCTAATTCCTACGAGCAGTACTTC
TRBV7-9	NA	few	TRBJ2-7	CASSSRPYEQYF	TGTGCCAGCAGCTCAAGGCCCTACGAGCAGTACTTC
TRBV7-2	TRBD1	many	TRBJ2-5	CASSIRDREGRGETQYF	TGTGCCAGCAGCATCCGGGACAGGGAAGGTCGAGGAGAGACCCAGTACTTC
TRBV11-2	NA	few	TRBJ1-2	CASSLGNYGYTF	TGTGCCAGCTCCCTGGGGAACTATGGCTACACCTTC
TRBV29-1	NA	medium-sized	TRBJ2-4	CSAPTDENIQYF	TGCAGCGCCCCTACGGACGAAAACATTCAGTACTTC
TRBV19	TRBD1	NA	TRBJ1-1	CASSLDGRGAAEAFF	TGTGCCAGTTCCCTAGATGGCAGGGGGGCGGCTGAAGCTTTCTTT
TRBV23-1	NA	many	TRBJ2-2	CASSEYSGSNTGELFF	TGCGCCAGCAGCGAATATTCCGGGTCGAACACCGGGGAGCTGTTTTTT
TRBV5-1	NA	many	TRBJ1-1	CASSLEGLNSEAFF	TGCGCCAGCAGCTTGGAGGGGCTCAACTCTGAAGCTTTCTTT
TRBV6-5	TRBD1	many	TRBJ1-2	CASSYSQSDRGKGANYGYTF	TGTGCCAGCAGTTACTCCCAATCCGACAGGGGAAAGGGTGCTAACTATGGCTACACCTTC
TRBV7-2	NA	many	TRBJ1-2	CASSWDRDKSGYTF	TGTGCCAGCAGCTGGGACCGGGACAAATCTGGCTACACCTTC
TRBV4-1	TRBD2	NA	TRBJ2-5	CASSQHLAGLGETQYF	TGCGCCAGCAGCCAGCACCTAGCGGGGCTGGGGGAGACCCAGTACTTC
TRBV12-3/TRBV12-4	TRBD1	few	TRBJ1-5	CASRRQGPNQPQHF	TGTGCCAGCAGACGACAGGGACCGAATCAGCCCCAGCATTTT
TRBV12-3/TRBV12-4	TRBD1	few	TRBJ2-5	CASSIRQGRGTQYF	TGTGCCAGCAGTATCAGACAGGGTAGGGGGACCCAGTACTTC
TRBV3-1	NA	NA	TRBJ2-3	CASSQRQTSTDTQYF	TGTGCCAGCAGCCAGCGACAGACTAGCACAGATACGCAGTATTTT
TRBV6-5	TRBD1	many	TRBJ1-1	CASRNRGTEAFF	TGTGCCAGCAGGAACAGGGGGACTGAAGCTTTCTTT
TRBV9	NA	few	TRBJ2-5	CASSVGGPRETQYF	TGTGCCAGCAGCGTAGGGGGACCCCGGGAGACCCAGTACTTC
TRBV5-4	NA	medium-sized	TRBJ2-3	CASSLDPGQTSTDTQYF	TGTGCCAGCAGCTTGGACCCTGGACAGACTAGCACAGATACGCAGTATTTT
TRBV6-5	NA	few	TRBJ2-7	CASSYNRAQTYEQYF	TGTGCCAGCAGTTACAACCGGGCACAGACCTACGAGCAGTACTTC
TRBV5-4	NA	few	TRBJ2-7	CASSLEQESYEQYF	TGTGCCAGCAGCTTGGAACAGGAATCCTACGAGCAGTACTTC
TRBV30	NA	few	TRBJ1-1	CAWSAWGEGEAFF	TGTGCCTGGAGTGCTTGGGGGGAGGGCGAAGCTTTCTTT
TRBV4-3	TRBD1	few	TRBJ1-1	CASSQGVRGTGDTEAFF	TGCGCCAGCAGCCAAGGCGTTCGGGGGACAGGGGATACTGAAGCTTTCTTT
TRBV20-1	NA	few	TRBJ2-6	CSASTGPSGANVLTF	TGCAGTGCTAGTACGGGCCCTTCTGGGGCCAACGTCCTGACTTTC
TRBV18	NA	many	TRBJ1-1	CASSKGQNTEAFF	TGTGCCAGCTCTAAGGGACAGAACACTGAAGCTTTCTTT
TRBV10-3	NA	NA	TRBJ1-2	CAISESGGDYGYTF	TGTGCCATCAGTGAGTCGGGCGGGGACTATGGCTACACCTTC
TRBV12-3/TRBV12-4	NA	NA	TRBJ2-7	CASSFGSAKYF	TGTGCCAGCAGTTTCGGGTCGGCGAAGTACTTC
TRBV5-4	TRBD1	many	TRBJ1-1	CASSRSRQGMNTEAFF	TGTGCCAGCAGCCGAAGTAGACAGGGGATGAACACTGAAGCTTTCTTT
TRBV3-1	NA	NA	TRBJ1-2	CASSQDGQWSYGYTF	TGTGCCAGCAGCCAAGATGGCCAGTGGAGCTATGGCTACACCTTC
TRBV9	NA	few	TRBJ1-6	CASSGGAVNSPLHF	TGTGCCAGCAGCGGGGGGGCCGTTAATTCACCCCTCCACTTT